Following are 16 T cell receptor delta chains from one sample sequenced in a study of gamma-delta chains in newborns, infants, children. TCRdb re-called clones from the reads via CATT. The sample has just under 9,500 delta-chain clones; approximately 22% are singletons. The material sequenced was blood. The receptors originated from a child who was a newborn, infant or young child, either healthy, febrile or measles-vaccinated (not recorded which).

Here the CDR3 DNA reads TGTGCCTGTGACACGATCTCTACTGGGGGACGCTTGATTGGCGATAAACTCATCTTT. Translation: CACDTISTGGRLIGDKLIF. The genes are TRDV2 and TRDJ1; TRDD3 aligns across 9 bases. The germline V gene has CDR1 GEAIGNYY and CDR2 EKD. The V and J ends lost 1 base and 4 bases, in that order; junction bases with no gene match: 18. The CDR3 is made up of 19 amino acids.

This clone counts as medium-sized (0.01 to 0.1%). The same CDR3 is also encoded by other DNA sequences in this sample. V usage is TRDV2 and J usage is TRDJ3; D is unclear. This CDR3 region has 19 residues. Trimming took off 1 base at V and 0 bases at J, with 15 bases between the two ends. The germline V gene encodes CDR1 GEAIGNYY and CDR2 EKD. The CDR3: CACDTAGLTSSWDTRQMFF. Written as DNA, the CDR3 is TGTGCCTGTGACACAGCTGGCCTTACTAGCTCCTGGGACACCCGACAGATGTTTTTC.

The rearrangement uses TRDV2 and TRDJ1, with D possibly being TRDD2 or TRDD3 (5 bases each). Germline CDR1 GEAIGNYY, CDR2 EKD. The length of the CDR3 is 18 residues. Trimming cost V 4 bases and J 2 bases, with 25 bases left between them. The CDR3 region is CACDPLSSYGDLTDKLIF. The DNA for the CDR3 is TGTGCCTGTGATCCCCTTTCCTCTTATGGGGACCTAACCGATAAACTCATCTTT.

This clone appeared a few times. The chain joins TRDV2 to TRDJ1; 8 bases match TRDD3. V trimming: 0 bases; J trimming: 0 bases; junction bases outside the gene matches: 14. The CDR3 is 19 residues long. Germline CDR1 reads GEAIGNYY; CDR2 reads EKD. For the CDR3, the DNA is TGTGCCTGTGACACCTTAAGTCCCGACTGGGGGGAGTACACCGATAAACTCATCTTT. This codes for CACDTLSPDWGEYTDKLIF.

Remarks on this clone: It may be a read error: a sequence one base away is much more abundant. The CDR3 region is CACDKIGTDTLIF. Written as DNA, the CDR3 is TGTGCCTGTGACAAGATTGGGACCGATACACTCATCTTT. The chain recombines TRDV2 with TRDJ1; maybe TRDD3 (5 bases). Germline CDR1 and CDR2: GEAIGNYY and EKD. The CDR3 covers 13 residues.

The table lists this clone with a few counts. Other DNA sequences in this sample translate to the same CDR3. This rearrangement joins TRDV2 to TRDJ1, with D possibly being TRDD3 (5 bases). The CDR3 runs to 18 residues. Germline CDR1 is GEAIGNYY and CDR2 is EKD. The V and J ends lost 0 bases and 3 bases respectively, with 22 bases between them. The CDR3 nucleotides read TGTGCCTGTGACACCGGGGGTCTACTTGGGACAGCCCCCGATAAACTCATCTTT. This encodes CACDTGGLLGTAPDKLIF.

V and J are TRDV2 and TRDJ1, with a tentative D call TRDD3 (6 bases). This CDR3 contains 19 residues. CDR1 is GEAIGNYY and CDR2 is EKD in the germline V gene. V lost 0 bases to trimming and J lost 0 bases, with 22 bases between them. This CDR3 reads CACDTVPTAGDTYTDKLIF. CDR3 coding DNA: TGTGCCTGTGACACCGTCCCTACTGCTGGGGACACGTACACCGATAAACTCATCTTT.

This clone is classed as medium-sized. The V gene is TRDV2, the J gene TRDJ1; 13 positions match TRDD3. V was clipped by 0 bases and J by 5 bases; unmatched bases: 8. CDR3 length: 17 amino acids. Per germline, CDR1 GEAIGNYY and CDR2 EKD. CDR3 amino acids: CACDTLLGDTALDKLIF. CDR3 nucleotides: TGTGCCTGTGACACCTTACTGGGGGATACGGCGTTAGATAAACTCATCTTT.

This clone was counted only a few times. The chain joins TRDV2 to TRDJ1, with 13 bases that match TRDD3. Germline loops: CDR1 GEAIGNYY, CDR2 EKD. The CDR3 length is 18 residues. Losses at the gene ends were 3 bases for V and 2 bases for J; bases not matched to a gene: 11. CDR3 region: CACDSLLGDTQGTDKLIF. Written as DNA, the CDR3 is TGTGCCTGTGACTCCCTACTGGGGGATACGCAAGGGACCGATAAACTCATCTTT.

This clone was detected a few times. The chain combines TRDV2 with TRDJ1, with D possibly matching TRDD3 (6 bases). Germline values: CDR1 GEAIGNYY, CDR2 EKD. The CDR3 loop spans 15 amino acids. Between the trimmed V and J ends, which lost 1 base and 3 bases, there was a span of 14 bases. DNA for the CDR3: TGTGCCTGTGACACGGTTGGATACCTCTCCGATAAACTCATCTTT. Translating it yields CACDTVGYLSDKLIF.

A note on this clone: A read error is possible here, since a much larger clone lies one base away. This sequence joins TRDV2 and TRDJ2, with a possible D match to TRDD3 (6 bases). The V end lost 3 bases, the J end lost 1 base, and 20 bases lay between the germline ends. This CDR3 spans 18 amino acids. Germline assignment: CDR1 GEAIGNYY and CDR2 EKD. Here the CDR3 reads CACDALGMKGSLTAQLFF. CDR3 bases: TGTGCCTGTGACGCTCTGGGGATGAAAGGGAGTTTGACAGCACAACTCTTCTTT.

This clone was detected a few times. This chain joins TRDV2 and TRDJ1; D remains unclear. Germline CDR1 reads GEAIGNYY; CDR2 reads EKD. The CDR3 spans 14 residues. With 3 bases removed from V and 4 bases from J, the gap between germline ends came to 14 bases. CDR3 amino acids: CACDPIPGYDKLIF. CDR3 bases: TGTGCCTGTGACCCGATCCCGGGTTACGATAAACTCATCTTT.

CDR3 region: CACDLTGPYTDKLIF. The CDR3 nucleotides are TGTGCCTGTGACCTTACGGGGCCGTACACCGATAAACTCATCTTT. The rearrangement links TRDV2 to TRDJ1; unclear D gene. This CDR3 has 15 amino acids. Germline CDR1 reads GEAIGNYY; CDR2 reads EKD. Trimming removed 3 bases at V and 0 bases at J, with 13 bases between.

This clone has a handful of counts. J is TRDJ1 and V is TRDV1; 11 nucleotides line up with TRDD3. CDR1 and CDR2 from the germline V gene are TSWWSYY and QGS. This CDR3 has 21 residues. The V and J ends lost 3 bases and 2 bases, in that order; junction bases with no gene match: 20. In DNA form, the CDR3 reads TGTGCTCTTGGGGAGCCCTTCCTTCTCCAGTACTGGGGGATAGGGACCGATAAACTCATCTTT. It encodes CALGEPFLLQYWGIGTDKLIF.

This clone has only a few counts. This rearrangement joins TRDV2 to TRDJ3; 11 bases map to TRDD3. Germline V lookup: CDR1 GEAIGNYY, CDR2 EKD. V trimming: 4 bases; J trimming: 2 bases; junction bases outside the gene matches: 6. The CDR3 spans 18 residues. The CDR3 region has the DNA TGTGCCTGTGATACTACTGGGGGATATACCTGGGACACCCGACAGATGTTTTTC. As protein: CACDTTGGYTWDTRQMFF.

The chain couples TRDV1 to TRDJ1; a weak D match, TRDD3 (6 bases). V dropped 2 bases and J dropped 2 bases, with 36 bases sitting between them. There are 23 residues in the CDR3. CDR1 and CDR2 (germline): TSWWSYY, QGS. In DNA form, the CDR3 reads TGTGCTCTTGGGGAAGGAGGGACCTGGGGACCGTACTGGGTGACGAAAGTTACCGATAAACTCATCTTT. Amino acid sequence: CALGEGGTWGPYWVTKVTDKLIF.